This T cell receptor beta chain stems from a study of blood T cell repertoires in COVID-19. Study summary: Samples came from the United States, Italy and Spain, spanning acute and convalescent COVID-19. PBMCs, B-cell-depleted T cells, or T cells were the source of the cDNA or gDNA that made up the material.

Method: immunoSEQ multiplex PCR; TCRdb's copy keeps in-frame clones and lacks some. The repertoire holds more than 200,000 clones, with 80% to 85% as singletons. Germline CDR1 is MDHEN and CDR2 is SYDVKM. The CDR3 has 12 residues. Trimming took off 3 bases at V and 3 bases at J, with 5 bases between the two ends. Patients at the Seattle site were enrolled during active infection and followed longitudinally. Material for sequencing was peripheral blood. This chain connects TRBV28 to TRBJ1-2; D remains ambiguous. The TCR sequence derives from an elderly woman with COVID-19, enrolled during active disease. Here the CDR3 reads CASSLADYGYTF. The CDR3, as DNA: TGTGCCAGCAGTTTGGCCGACTATGGCTACACCTTC.